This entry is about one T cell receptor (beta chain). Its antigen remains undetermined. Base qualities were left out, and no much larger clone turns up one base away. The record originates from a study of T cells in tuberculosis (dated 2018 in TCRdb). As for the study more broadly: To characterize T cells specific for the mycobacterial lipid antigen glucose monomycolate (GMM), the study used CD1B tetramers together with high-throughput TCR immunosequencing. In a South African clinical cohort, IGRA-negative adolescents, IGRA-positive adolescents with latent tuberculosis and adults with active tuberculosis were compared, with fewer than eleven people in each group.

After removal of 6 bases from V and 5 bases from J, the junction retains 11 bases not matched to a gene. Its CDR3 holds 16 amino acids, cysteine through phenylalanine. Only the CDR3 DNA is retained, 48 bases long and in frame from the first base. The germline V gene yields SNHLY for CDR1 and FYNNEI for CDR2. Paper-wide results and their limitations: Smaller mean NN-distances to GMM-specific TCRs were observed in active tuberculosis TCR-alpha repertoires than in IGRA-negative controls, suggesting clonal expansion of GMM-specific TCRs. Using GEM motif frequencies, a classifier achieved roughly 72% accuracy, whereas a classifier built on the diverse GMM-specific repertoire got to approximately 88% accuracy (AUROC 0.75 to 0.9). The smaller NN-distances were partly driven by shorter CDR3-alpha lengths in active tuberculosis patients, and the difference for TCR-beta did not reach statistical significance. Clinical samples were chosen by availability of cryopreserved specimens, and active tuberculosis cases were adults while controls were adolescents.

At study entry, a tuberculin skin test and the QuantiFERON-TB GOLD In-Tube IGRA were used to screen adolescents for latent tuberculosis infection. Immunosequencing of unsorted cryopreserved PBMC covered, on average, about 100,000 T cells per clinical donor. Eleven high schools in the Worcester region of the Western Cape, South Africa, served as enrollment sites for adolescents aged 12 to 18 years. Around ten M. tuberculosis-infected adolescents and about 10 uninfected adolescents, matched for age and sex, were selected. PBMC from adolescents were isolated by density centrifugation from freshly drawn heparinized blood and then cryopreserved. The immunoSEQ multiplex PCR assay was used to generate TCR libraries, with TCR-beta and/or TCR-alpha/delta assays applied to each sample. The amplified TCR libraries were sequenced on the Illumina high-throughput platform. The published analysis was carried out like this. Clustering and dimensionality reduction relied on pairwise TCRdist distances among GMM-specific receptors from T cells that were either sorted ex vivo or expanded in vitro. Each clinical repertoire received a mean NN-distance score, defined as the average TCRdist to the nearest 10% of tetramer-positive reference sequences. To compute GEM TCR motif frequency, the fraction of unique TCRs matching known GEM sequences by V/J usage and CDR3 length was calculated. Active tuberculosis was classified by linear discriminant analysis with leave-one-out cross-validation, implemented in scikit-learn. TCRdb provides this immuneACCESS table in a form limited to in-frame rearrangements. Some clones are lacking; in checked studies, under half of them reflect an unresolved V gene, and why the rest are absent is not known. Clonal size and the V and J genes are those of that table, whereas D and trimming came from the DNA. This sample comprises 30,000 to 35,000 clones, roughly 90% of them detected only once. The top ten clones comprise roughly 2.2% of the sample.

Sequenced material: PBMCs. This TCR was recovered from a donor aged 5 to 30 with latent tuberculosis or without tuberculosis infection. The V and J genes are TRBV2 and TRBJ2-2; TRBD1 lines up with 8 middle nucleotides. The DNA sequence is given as TGTGCCAGCAGGGACGGACAGGGTGGGCAAACCGGGGAGCTGTTTTTT. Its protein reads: CASRDGQGGQTGELFF.